The subject of this entry is one T cell receptor beta chain. Its antigen is still unknown. Measured with immunoSEQ multiplex PCR; TCRdb has only the in-frame clones, and not every one. The sample has tens of thousands of clones; 82% are singletons. The record originates from a study of radiation and T cells in renal cell carcinoma. General study results and limits: Without pretreatment biopsies, baseline tumor clonotype presence was undetermined.

Time point meaning: baseline pretreatment blood. As to treatment: 15 Gy SBRT to primary tumor, nephrectomy 4 weeks later. The CDR3 is made up of 16 amino acids. After removal of 4 bases from V and 5 bases from J, the junction contained 7 bases not matched to a gene. Germline loops: CDR1 MNHEY, CDR2 SMNVEV (reference sequence). Sample: blood, taken from a patient whose treatment included radiotherapy and nephrectomy. The chain recombines TRBV27 with TRBJ2-5, with 13 bases fitting TRBD2. The clonotype was recovered from a man in his sixties with renal cell carcinoma. The CDR3 protein is CASSSLVTSGGETQYF. CDR3 nucleotide sequence: TGTGCCAGCAGTTCCCTCGTGACTAGCGGGGGGGAGACCCAGTACTTC.